This T cell receptor beta chain came from a study of blood T cells in healthy people across ages. The use of a sample-barcoded 5' primer and a J-beta primer mix characterized a second PCR of about 7 to 12 cycles. Each CDR3 protein is one row after TCRdb ran MiXCR on the 5' RACE reads. The data show more than 800,000 distinct CDR3 sequences, less than 35% seen once. V was shortened by 3 bases and J by 1 base, with 10 bases between the two germline ends. Germline-derived CDR1 and CDR2 are SNHLY and FYNNEI. The CDR3 length is 15 residues. This receptor was taken from a woman of 80 years or more in good health. Material for sequencing was blood. The rearrangement links TRBV2 to TRBJ1-5; D is possibly TRBD1 (6 bases). The CDR3 is CASSDQGISNQPQHF. DNA of the CDR3: TGTGCCAGCAGTGACCAGGGGATCAGCAATCAGCCCCAGCATTTT.